This entry concerns a single TCR beta chain. Libraries used 5'RACE template switching adding universal primer site and UMIs. TCRdb reworked the 5' RACE reads into one entry per CDR3 protein, no DNA. This table holds about 260,000 distinct CDR3 sequences. This sample was included in a study of T cells expressing NK-cell markers. Study as a whole: HCMV serostatus: seven of eight sequenced donors positive, one negative.

The germline V gene encodes CDR1 SGHTA and CDR2 FQGNSA. This CDR3 is built from 11 residues. The receptor was isolated from a man aged 18 to 29 in good health. The sequenced material came from blood T cells: a sorted CD56 or NKG2C T cell subset, CD4+ or CD8+ T cells, or bulk PBMC T cells (not recorded which). The rearrangement uses TRBV7-2 and TRBJ2-1; the TCRdb D gene call, TRBD1, has no DNA to confirm it. CDR3: CASRTDRKQFF. Based on the CDR3 plus reference TRBV7-2 and TRBJ2-1, the full variable domain is GAGVSQSPSNKVTEKGKDVELRCDPISGHTALYWYRQSLGQGLEFLIYFQGNSAPDKSGLPSDRFSAERTGGSVSTLTIQRTQQEDSAVYLCASRTDRKQFFGPGTRLTVL.